A single sample is the source of the 9 T cell receptor beta chains below, sequenced in a study of siplizumab effects on memory and regulatory T cells (dated by TCRdb to about 2019). Library preparation employed the immunoSEQ multiplex PCR assay. The immuneACCESS repertoire file appears here via TCRdb, limited to in-frame rearrangements. These files lack a portion of the clones; in checked studies, under half of the deficit traces to unresolved V genes, and the cause of the others is not known. This sample comprises around 110,000 clones, about 94% of them detected only once. In total, the top ten clones hold 1.5% to 2% of the sample. The sequencing sample was made of non-Treg CD4+ T cells sorted from blood. This sample's cell subset or site label indicates: FACS-sorted unstimulated CD4+ non-regulatory T cells. The receptors were gathered from a human donor in good health.

The chain links TRBV7-9 to TRBJ2-7; D tentatively fits TRBD1 or TRBD2 (6 bases each). The V and J ends lost 5 bases and 1 base respectively, with 15 bases between them. This CDR3 is built from 15 residues. Germline-derived CDR1 and CDR2 are SEHNR and FQNEAQ (reference sequence). The CDR3 region has the DNA TGTGCCAGCAGCCCGGGGGCGTTCGGGTCCTACGAGCAGTACTTC. Its translation is CASSPGAFGSYEQYF.

The CDR3 region has the DNA TGTGCCAGCAGGCGAGGGGCTCCGGAGAATGAGCAGTTCTTC. As protein: CASRRGAPENEQFF. This chain uses TRBV6-5 with TRBJ2-1, with D perhaps given as TRBD1 or TRBD2 (5 bases each). The CDR3 sequence is 14 residues long. CDR1 MNHEY and CDR2 SVGAGI come from the germline V gene. V dropped 6 bases and J dropped 7 bases, with 16 bases sitting between them.

The chain employs TRBV29-1 and TRBJ2-7; D gene unclear. The CDR3 consists of 12 residues. V was clipped by 6 bases and J by 4 bases, with 13 bases between them. Germline-derived CDR1 and CDR2 are SQVTM and ANQGSEA. CDR3 region: CSVSFTSYEQYF. CDR3 sequence (DNA): TGCAGCGTCAGTTTCACATCGTACGAGCAGTACTTC.

The rearrangement joins TRBV18 to TRBJ2-3; 7 nucleotides align to TRBD2. Germline CDR1 and CDR2: KGHSH and LQKENI. The CDR3 loop spans 18 amino acids. V shed 2 bases, J shed 4 bases, and the junction held 15 bases outside the gene matches. CDR3 sequence (DNA): TGTGCCAGCTCACCAACTCCGGTTGGGGCTAGCGGAGCAGATACGCAGTATTTT. Its translation is CASSPTPVGASGADTQYF.

The chain couples TRBV9 to TRBJ2-7; 8 bases agree with TRBD1. Germline V CDR1 and CDR2: SGDLS, YYNGEE. This CDR3 has 14 residues. Unmatched junction bases numbered 6, after V lost 4 bases and J lost 3 bases. The CDR3: CASSLTGTGYEQYF. As DNA, the CDR3 is TGTGCCAGCAGCTTAACCGGGACAGGCTACGAGCAGTACTTC.

The chain joins TRBV6-6 to TRBJ2-3; weak D call: TRBD1 (5 bases). Germline V gives CDR1 MNHNY, CDR2 SVGAGI (reference sequence). V was shortened by 8 bases and J by 3 bases, with 18 bases between the two germline ends. This CDR3 has 15 residues. The CDR3 DNA sequence: TGTGCCAGCGGGGTTGGCAGGGAAGTAACAGATACGCAGTATTTT. This encodes CASGVGREVTDTQYF.

This chain links TRBV27 with TRBJ2-1; 7 bases map to TRBD1. J was trimmed by 0 bases and V by 7 bases; bases with no gene match: 9. The germline CDR1 and CDR2 sequences are MNHEY and SMNVEV (reference sequence). There are 16 residues in the CDR3. CDR3 nucleotides: TGTGCCAGCATTGACAGGGCGAGGGGCTCCTACAATGAGCAGTTCTTC. Translation gives CASIDRARGSYNEQFF.

V usage is TRBV6-5 and J usage is TRBJ2-5; D assignment may be TRBD1 or TRBD2 (5 bases each). The V and J ends lost 0 bases and 5 bases respectively, with 7 bases between them. The CDR3 sequence is 13 residues long. CDR1 is MNHEY, CDR2 SVGAGI, per germline. CDR3 DNA sequence: TGTGCCAGCAGTTACTCAGGGGACGAGACCCAGTACTTC. It translates to CASSYSGDETQYF.

The chain has TRBV9 and TRBJ1-5, with a tentative D call TRBD1 (5 bases). V lost 0 bases and J 3 bases, leaving 7 bases between the germline ends. The CDR3 extends over 14 amino acids. The germline V gene has CDR1 SGDLS and CDR2 YYNGEE. CDR3 protein: CASSVGQTNQPQHF. The CDR3 DNA is TGTGCCAGCAGCGTAGGACAGACCAATCAGCCCCAGCATTTT.